This entry lists 17 T cell receptor beta chains sequenced from one sample in a study of shared clonotypes between healthy human individuals. Assay used: immunoSEQ multiplex PCR; TCRdb lists only in-frame clones, some missing. The sample gives approximately 940,000 clones, approximately 80% of which show up once; approximately 1.5% is in the top ten. The source material was memory CD4+ T cells sorted from blood. Subset given: CD45RA-negative fraction. The receptors here all came from a man younger than 35 in good health.

This chain connects TRBV25-1 to TRBJ2-7; 7 bases align to TRBD1. V was clipped by 4 bases and J by 3 bases; unmatched bases: 6. Germline V gives CDR1 MGHDK, CDR2 SYGVNS. The CDR3 is made up of 14 amino acids. This CDR3 is CASSGLTGFYEQYF. For the CDR3, the DNA is TGTGCCAGCAGTGGGTTGACAGGGTTCTACGAGCAGTACTTC.

This chain links TRBV30 with TRBJ1-5; D call uncertain. The ends were cut back, 1 base at V and 4 bases at J, with 8 bases in the middle. This CDR3 contains 13 residues. Germline loops: CDR1 GTSNPN, CDR2 SVGIG (reference sequence). For the CDR3, the DNA is TGTGCCTGGAGTGGAACAGAAAATCAGCCCCAGCATTTT. Translation gives CAWSGTENQPQHF. The whole variable domain, remainder taken from reference TRBV30 and TRBJ1-5, is SQTIHQWPATLVQPVGSPLSLECTVEGTSNPNLYWYRQAAGRGLQLLFYSVGIGQISSEVPQNLSASRPQDRQFILSSKKLLLSDSGFYLCAWSGTENQPQHFGDGTRLSIL.

The V call is TRBV9, the J call TRBJ2-2, with 9 bases matching TRBD2. CDR3 length: 14 amino acids. V dropped 3 bases and J dropped 5; count of bases not matched to a gene: 2. CDR1 is SGDLS, CDR2 YYNGEE, per germline. The CDR3 nucleotides read TGTGCCAGCAGCGCGGGACTAGCAACCGGGGAGCTGTTTTTT. It is translated as CASSAGLATGELFF.

As for this clone: The same CDR3 also results from other DNA sequences found in this sample. The V call is TRBV19, the J call TRBJ2-3, with D perhaps matching TRBD1 (7 bases). Trimming took off 3 bases at V and 4 bases at J, with 11 bases between the two ends. This CDR3 comprises 14 residues. CDR1 LNHDA and CDR2 SQIVND come from the germline V gene (reference sequence). CDR3 sequence (DNA): TGTGCCAGTAGTATCGCCAGGGGGGCAGATACGCAGTATTTT. The encoded protein is CASSIARGADTQYF.

J is TRBJ1-6 and V is TRBV6-4; maybe TRBD1 (5 bases). This CDR3 comprises 14 residues. Trimming pared 3 bases from V and 9 bases from J, leaving 12 bases between. Germline V CDR1 and CDR2: MRHNA, SNTAGT. DNA for the CDR3: TGTGCCAGCAGTGAGGGGGATGGGGGTTCACCCCTCCACTTT. The encoded protein is CASSEGDGGSPLHF.

This clone showed up just once. The rearrangement joins TRBV25-1 to TRBJ2-3, with D perhaps matching TRBD1 (7 bases). V lost 6 bases and J lost 0, with 13 bases in between. The CDR3 contains 15 residues. Germline V gene sequence: CDR1 MGHDK, CDR2 SYGVNS. The CDR3 DNA sequence: TGTGCCAGCAGGAGGGGGCGGGATAGCACAGATACGCAGTATTTT. This encodes CASRRGRDSTDTQYF.

This chain uses TRBV19 with TRBJ2-3; 8 nucleotides align to TRBD2. CDR1 is LNHDA and CDR2 is SQIVND in the germline V gene (reference sequence). This CDR3 region has 15 residues. V shed 6 bases, J shed 0 bases, and the junction held 5 bases outside the gene matches. The CDR3 DNA reads as TGTGCCAGTAGAGAAAGCGGGGGAAGCACAGATACGCAGTATTTT. Amino acid sequence: CASRESGGSTDTQYF.

The rearrangement uses TRBV7-2 and TRBJ2-3; D is ambiguous. The CDR3 totals 13 residues. V was shortened by 5 bases and J by 6 bases, with 12 bases between the two germline ends. Germline V gene lookup returns CDR1 SGHTA and CDR2 FQGNSA. The CDR3 is CASSARPGDTQYF. The CDR3 DNA reads as TGTGCCAGCAGCGCTAGACCTGGGGATACGCAGTATTTT.

This clone was observed once. The chain couples TRBV6-5 to TRBJ1-1, with a possible D match to TRBD1 (5 bases). The length of the CDR3 is 12 residues. Trimming removed 8 bases from V and 5 bases from J, with 12 bases in between. Germline values: CDR1 MNHEY, CDR2 SVGAGI. CDR3 sequence (DNA): TGTGCCAGCGCCTCGCGGGGGACTGAAGCTTTCTTT. Translated: CASASRGTEAFF.

The gene calls are TRBV30 and TRBJ2-2, with a possible D match to TRBD2 (6 bases). CDR1 and CDR2 (germline): GTSNPN, SVGIG (reference sequence). With 0 bases removed from V and 4 bases from J, the gap between germline ends came to 15 bases. The CDR3 length is 16 residues. The chain's CDR3 is CAWSVLLGGFTGELFF. DNA for the CDR3: TGTGCCTGGAGTGTACTGTTGGGGGGATTCACCGGGGAGCTGTTTTTT. The variable domain in full, with the rest retrieved from reference TRBV30 and TRBJ2-2, is SQTIHQWPATLVQPVGSPLSLECTVEGTSNPNLYWYRQAAGRGLQLLFYSVGIGQISSEVPQNLSASRPQDRQFILSSKKLLLSDSGFYLCAWSVLLGGFTGELFFGEGSRLTVL.

This clone was seen a few times. The J gene is TRBJ2-5, the V gene TRBV5-1; D possibly corresponds to TRBD1 (6 bases). The CDR3 loop spans 16 amino acids. V was trimmed by 4 bases and J by 5 bases, leaving 21 bases between them. Germline V lookup: CDR1 SGHRS, CDR2 YFSETQ. The CDR3 DNA is TGCGCCAGCAGCAAACAAAGCCCAGGGGCGGTGGAGACCCAGTACTTC. Translation gives CASSKQSPGAVETQYF.

Details on this clone: A single base separates this from a much larger clone, so it may be a read error. Other DNA sequences of this sample code for an identical CDR3. The V call is TRBV9, the J call TRBJ2-7, with D possibly being TRBD2 (6 bases). Trimming cost V 3 bases and J 6 bases, with 10 bases left between them. CDR1 and CDR2 (germline): SGDLS, YYNGEE. The CDR3 has 12 amino acids. CDR3 nucleotide sequence: TGTGCCAGCAGCGCGGGACTGGGCGAGCAGTACTTC. It is translated as CASSAGLGEQYF.

The chain has TRBV4-1 and TRBJ1-5; D not certain. The CDR3 covers 17 residues. CDR1 is MGHRA and CDR2 is YSYEKL in the germline V gene. V shed 0 bases and J shed 0 bases, with 12 bases lying between them. CDR3 nucleotides: TGCGCCAGCAGCCAAGATTCGGCCACCTATAGCAATCAGCCCCAGCATTTT. Its protein product is CASSQDSATYSNQPQHF.

In its sample, this clone was seen a few times. The rearrangement links TRBV5-1 to TRBJ1-1; maybe TRBD1 (5 bases). This CDR3 has 14 amino acids. The germline gives CDR1 SGHRS, CDR2 YFSETQ. V lost 1 base, J lost 2 bases, and 9 bases lay in between. CDR3 sequence reads: CASSLPGTNTEAFF. CDR3 bases: TGCGCCAGCAGCTTGCCAGGGACCAACACTGAAGCTTTCTTT. The entire variable domain, with the rest obtained from reference TRBV5-1 and TRBJ1-1, is as follows: KAGVTQTPRYLIKTRGQQVTLSCSPISGHRSVSWYQQTPGQGLQFLFEYFSETQRNKGNFPGRFSGRQFSNSRSEMNVSTLELGDSALYLCASSLPGTNTEAFFGQGTRLTVV.

The chain couples TRBV5-6 to TRBJ1-5; 9 bases map to TRBD1. Germline V gene sequence: CDR1 SGHDT, CDR2 YYEEEE. The CDR3 totals 16 residues. Unmatched junction bases numbered 6, after V lost 3 bases and J lost 2 bases. The CDR3 sequence: CASSWTGQGGNQPQHF. The CDR3 DNA is TGTGCCAGCAGCTGGACGGGACAGGGTGGCAATCAGCCCCAGCATTTT.

This clone was observed a handful of times. The chain combines TRBV10-3 with TRBJ1-1; the D gene is possibly TRBD1 (6 bases). Germline CDR1 reads ENHRY; CDR2 reads SYGVKD. This CDR3 contains 13 residues. Deletions cut 10 bases from V and 2 bases from J, with 14 bases between. The CDR3 loop reads CATDQGKNTEAFF. The CDR3 DNA reads as TGTGCCACCGACCAGGGGAAAAACACTGAAGCTTTCTTT.

The gene calls are TRBV5-1 and TRBJ2-3; the D call may be TRBD1 or TRBD2 (5 bases each). CDR1 and CDR2 (germline): SGHRS, YFSETQ. The CDR3 is 14 residues long. The V end was cut by 4 bases, the J end by 1 base, with 10 bases between. The DNA of the CDR3 is TGCGCCAGCAGCCTGGGGGATCGCACAGATACGCAGTATTTT. It is translated as CASSLGDRTDTQYF.